This T cell receptor beta chain was observed in a study of T cell responses to AZD1222 COVID-19 vaccine. General study findings and limits: At baseline, just six AZD1222 recipients tested seropositive. Repertoire sampling happened only post peak T cell response.

Points on this clone: What it recognizes is unknown.

Sequenced by immunoSEQ multiplex PCR; TCRdb stores in-frame clones only, minus some. The table has some 150,000 clones, approximately 93% seen once; the top ten hold around 0.85%. Trimming stripped 2 bases from V and 7 bases from J, with 11 bases between. Germline CDR1 and CDR2: SGHTA and FQGTGA. The CDR3 is 13 residues long. The TCR sequence derives from an adult in good health. The J gene is TRBJ1-2, the V gene TRBV7-3, with TRBD1 as a possible D gene (5 bases). The source was peripheral blood, collected on day 0 of MenACWY control vaccination. Here the CDR3 DNA reads TGTGCCAGCAGCTTAGGAGGGACCGCTGGCTACACCTTC. Amino acid sequence: CASSLGGTAGYTF.